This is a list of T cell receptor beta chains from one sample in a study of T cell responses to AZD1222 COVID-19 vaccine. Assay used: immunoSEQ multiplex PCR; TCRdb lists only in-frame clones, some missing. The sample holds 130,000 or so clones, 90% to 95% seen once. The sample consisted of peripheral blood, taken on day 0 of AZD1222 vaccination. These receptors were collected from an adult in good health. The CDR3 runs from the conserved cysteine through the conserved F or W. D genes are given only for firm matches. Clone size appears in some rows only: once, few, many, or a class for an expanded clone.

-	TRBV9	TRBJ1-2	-	CASSGWERFGYTF	TGTGCCAGCAGCGGCTGGGAACGTTTTGGCTACACCTTC
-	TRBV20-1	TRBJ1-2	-	CSAGGRSYTF	TGCAGTGCAGGCGGACGGAGCTACACCTTC
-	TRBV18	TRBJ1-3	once	CASSPGAGTGNTIYF	TGTGCCAGCTCACCCGGGGCTGGGACTGGAAACACCATATATTTT
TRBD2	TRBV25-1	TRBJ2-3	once	CASSEYRAGGSDTQYF	TGTGCCAGCAGTGAATATCGAGCGGGAGGATCAGATACGCAGTATTTT
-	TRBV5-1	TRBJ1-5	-	CASSQDGSNQPQHF	TGCGCCAGCAGCCAAGACGGTAGCAATCAGCCCCAGCATTTT
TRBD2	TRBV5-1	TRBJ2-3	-	CASSLEGTSGSYSDTQYF	TGCGCCAGCAGCTTGGAGGGGACTAGCGGGAGCTACTCAGATACGCAGTATTTT
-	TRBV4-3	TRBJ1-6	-	CASSQDAVISSPLHF	TGCGCCAGCAGCCAAGACGCAGTCATAAGTTCACCCCTCCACTTT
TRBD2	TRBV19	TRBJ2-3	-	CASGGGTDTQYF	TGTGCCAGTGGGGGGGGGACAGATACGCAGTATTTT
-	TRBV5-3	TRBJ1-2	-	CARSLAGGSISYGYTF	TGTGCCAGAAGCTTGGCCGGGGGAAGCATCTCCTATGGCTACACCTTC
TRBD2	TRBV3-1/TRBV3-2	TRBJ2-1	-	CASSQETQRGSSYNEQFF	TGTGCCAGCAGCCAAGAGACGCAGCGGGGGAGCTCCTACAATGAGCAGTTCTTC
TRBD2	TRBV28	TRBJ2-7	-	CASSSLAGINEQYF	TGTGCCAGCAGTTCGCTAGCGGGAATCAACGAGCAGTACTTC
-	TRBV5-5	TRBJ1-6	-	CASSFQGGNSPLHF	TGTGCCAGCAGCTTTCAAGGCGGGAATTCACCCCTCCACTTT
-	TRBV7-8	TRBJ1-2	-	CASSLEVQGFYGYTF	TGTGCCAGCAGCTTAGAGGTTCAGGGTTTCTACGGCTACACCTTC
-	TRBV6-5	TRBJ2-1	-	CASTTPNEQFF	TGTGCCAGCACCACGCCCAATGAGCAGTTCTTC
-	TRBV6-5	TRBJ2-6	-	CASSSPQVSGANVLTF	TGTGCCAGCAGTTCCCCCCAGGTTTCTGGGGCCAACGTCCTGACTTTC
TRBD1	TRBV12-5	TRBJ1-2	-	CASGSTGYGYTF	TGTGCTAGTGGCTCGACAGGGTATGGCTACACCTTC
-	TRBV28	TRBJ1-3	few	CASTGGVVGTGNTIYF	TGTGCCAGCACCGGGGGGGTCGTTGGTACTGGAAACACCATATATTTT
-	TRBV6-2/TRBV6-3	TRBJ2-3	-	CASSYSRSADTQYF	TGTGCCAGCAGTTACTCAAGGTCGGCAGATACGCAGTATTTT
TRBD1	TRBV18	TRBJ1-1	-	CASSPLTGNENTEAFF	TGTGCCAGCTCGCCCCTGACAGGGAACGAGAACACTGAAGCTTTCTTT
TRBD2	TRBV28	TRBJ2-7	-	CASSVAGGYEQYF	TGTGCCAGCAGTGTAGCGGGAGGGTACGAGCAGTACTTC
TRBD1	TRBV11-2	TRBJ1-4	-	CASSSGQQNEKLFF	TGTGCCAGCAGCTCGGGACAGCAAAATGAAAAACTGTTTTTT
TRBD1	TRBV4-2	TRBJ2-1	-	CASSQTGAAEQFF	TGTGCCAGCAGCCAGACAGGGGCTGCTGAGCAGTTCTTC
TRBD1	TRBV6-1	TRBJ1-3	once	CASSDRDRGIWNTIYF	TGTGCCAGCAGTGACCGGGACAGGGGTATTTGGAACACCATATATTTT
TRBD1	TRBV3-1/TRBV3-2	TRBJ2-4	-	CASSLGQGGDIQYF	TGTGCCAGCAGCCTGGGACAGGGTGGGGACATTCAGTACTTC
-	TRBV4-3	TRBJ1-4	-	CASSQDWSSEKLFF	TGCGCCAGCAGCCAAGATTGGAGTTCGGAAAAACTGTTTTTT
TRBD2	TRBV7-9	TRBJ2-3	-	CASSFSRLAGEVF	TGTGCCAGCAGCTTCAGTAGATTAGCGGGAGAGGTTTTT
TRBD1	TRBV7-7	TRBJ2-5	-	CASSLGTGSRQTQYF	TGTGCCAGCAGCTTAGGGACAGGGAGTAGGCAGACCCAGTACTTC
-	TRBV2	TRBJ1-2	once	CSLWEGTNYGYTF	TGTTCTCTATGGGAGGGCACTAACTATGGCTACACCTTC
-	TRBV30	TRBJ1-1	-	CAWSGEKNTEAFF	TGTGCCTGGAGTGGAGAGAAGAACACTGAAGCTTTCTTT
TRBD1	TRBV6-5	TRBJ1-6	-	CASRQGRSYNSPLHF	TGTGCCAGCAGACAGGGGAGGTCCTATAATTCACCCCTCCACTTT
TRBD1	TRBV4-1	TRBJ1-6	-	CASSQDGAGGNSPLHF	TGCGCCAGCAGCCAAGATGGGGCAGGGGGGAATTCACCCCTCCACTTT
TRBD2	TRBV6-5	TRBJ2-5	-	CATRDYQETQYF	TGTGCCACTCGGGACTATCAAGAGACCCAGTACTTC
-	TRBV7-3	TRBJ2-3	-	CASSLMWGRSTDTQYF	TGTGCCAGCAGCTTAATGTGGGGGCGAAGCACAGATACGCAGTATTTT
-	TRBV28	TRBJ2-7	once	CASSFPSMSEQYF	TGTGCCAGCAGTTTCCCCTCTATGAGTGAGCAGTACTTC
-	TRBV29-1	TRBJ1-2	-	CSGLMGTNYGYTF	TGCAGTGGCCTAATGGGGACCAACTATGGCTACACCTTC
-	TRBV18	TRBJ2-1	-	CASSPPVGFAYNEQFF	TGTGCCAGCTCACCACCGGTGGGTTTCGCCTACAATGAGCAGTTCTTC
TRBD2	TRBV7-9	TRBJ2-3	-	CATSLAGGDTQYF	TGTGCCACCTCACTAGCGGGAGGAGATACGCAGTATTTT
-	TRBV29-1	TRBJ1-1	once	CSVGQEYALNTEAFF	TGCAGCGTTGGACAGGAATACGCATTGAACACTGAAGCTTTCTTT
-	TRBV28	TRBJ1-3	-	CASRDSLSGNTIYF	TGTGCCAGCAGGGACAGCCTCTCTGGAAACACCATATATTTT
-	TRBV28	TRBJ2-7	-	CASSWGVNEQYF	TGTGCCAGCAGTTGGGGGGTCAACGAGCAGTACTTC
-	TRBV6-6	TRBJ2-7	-	CASSPGGSYEQYF	TGTGCCAGCAGCCCCGGCGGTTCCTACGAGCAGTACTTC
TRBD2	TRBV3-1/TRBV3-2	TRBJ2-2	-	CASSQATSGRTGELFF	TGTGCCAGCAGCCAAGCGACTAGCGGGAGAACCGGGGAGCTGTTTTTT
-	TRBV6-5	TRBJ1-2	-	CASSYPGRHYGYTF	TGTGCCAGCAGTTACCCGGGACGACACTATGGCTACACCTTC